These 17 T cell receptor beta chains share one sample of origin, sequenced in a study of cytomegalovirus exposure and HLA in healthy donors. The PCR made use of 60 Vbeta and 13 Jbeta primers. The repertoire was sequenced with immunoSEQ multiplex PCR; TCRdb's copy has only in-frame clones and lacks some. This table has around 150,000 clones, roughly 74% appearing once. The sequencing input was PBMCs. Receptors were obtained from a male donor in good health and CMV-seronegative.

The chain has TRBV6-5 and TRBJ1-4; D gene uncertain. The CDR3 is 14 residues long. V was cut by 6 bases and J by 6 bases, with 14 bases left in between. The V gene's germline CDR1 is MNHEY and CDR2 SVGAGI. CDR3 in DNA: TGTGCCAGCAGCGACCGTAGGCGGGATGAAAAACTGTTTTTT. Encoded protein: CASSDRRRDEKLFF.

This clone was observed a single time. The chain is built from TRBV28 and TRBJ2-3; unclear D gene. CDR1 is MDHEN and CDR2 is SYDVKM in the germline V gene. The CDR3 loop spans 13 amino acids. V shed 3 bases and J shed 1 base, with 5 bases lying between them. CDR3 DNA sequence: TGTGCCAGCAGTTTTCAGGGCACAGATACGCAGTATTTT. As protein: CASSFQGTDTQYF.

This chain connects TRBV6-6 to TRBJ1-1; no reliable D call. Trimming pared 6 bases from V and 0 bases from J, leaving 8 bases between. Germline CDR1 reads MNHNY; CDR2 reads SVGAGI (reference sequence). The CDR3 runs 13 residues. This CDR3 reads CASSGSVNTEAFF. Written as DNA, the CDR3 is TGTGCCAGCAGCGGGAGTGTGAACACTGAAGCTTTCTTT.

The chain employs TRBV27 and TRBJ2-1, with D possibly matching TRBD1 (6 bases). V was shortened by 7 bases and J by 8 bases, with 18 bases between the two germline ends. The CDR3 is 14 residues long. Germline V gives CDR1 MNHEY, CDR2 SMNVEV (reference sequence). CDR3: CASKEDARGYEQFF. For the CDR3, the DNA is TGTGCCAGCAAAGAGGATGCCAGGGGCTATGAGCAGTTCTTC.

This clone is large in the sample. The V and J genes are TRBV4-1 and TRBJ2-1, with 10 bases fitting TRBD2. Unmatched junction bases numbered 3, after V lost 4 bases and J lost 6 bases. The CDR3 has 14 residues. Germline CDR1 and CDR2: MGHRA and YSYEKL. DNA for the CDR3: TGCGCCAGCAGCCTGTGGACTAGCGGCAATGAGCAGTTCTTC. Protein: CASSLWTSGNEQFF.

The chain links TRBV4-1 to TRBJ2-5, with TRBD1 matching over 9 bases. Germline assignment: CDR1 MGHRA and CDR2 YSYEKL. The length of the CDR3 is 16 residues. V trimming: 3 bases; J trimming: 1 base; junction bases outside the gene matches: 6. The CDR3 DNA sequence: TGCGCCAGCAGCCAGGGACAGGGAACCCTCCAAGAGACCCAGTACTTC. Translation gives CASSQGQGTLQETQYF.

The gene calls are TRBV5-1 and TRBJ2-3, with D perhaps matching TRBD1 (5 bases). CDR1 SGHRS and CDR2 YFSETQ come from the germline V gene. This CDR3 contains 15 residues. Trimming cost V 0 bases and J 3 bases, with 11 bases left between them. The CDR3 protein is CASSLEGPGTDTQYF. The CDR3 coding sequence is TGCGCCAGCAGCTTGGAGGGCCCAGGGACAGATACGCAGTATTTT.

The rearrangement uses TRBV18 and TRBJ1-4, with D maybe TRBD1 (6 bases). This CDR3 has 16 amino acids. Germline lookup yields CDR1 KGHSH and CDR2 LQKENI. The ends were cut back, 1 base at V and 5 bases at J, with 14 bases in the middle. The CDR3 DNA is TGTGCCAGCTCACCACGGGGGCAGGGCGCAAATGAAAAACTGTTTTTT. This translates into CASSPRGQGANEKLFF.

This chain joins TRBV15 and TRBJ2-3, with D hard to call. Germline V CDR1 and CDR2: LNHNV, YYDKDF (reference sequence). V lost 0 bases to trimming and J lost 0 bases, with 10 bases between them. There are 16 residues in the CDR3. The CDR3 protein is CATSRDRAASTDTQYF. The DNA for the CDR3 is TGTGCCACCAGCAGAGATCGCGCTGCTAGCACAGATACGCAGTATTTT.

The chain uses TRBV27 and TRBJ1-5; 7 nucleotides line up with TRBD1. Germline lookup yields CDR1 MNHEY and CDR2 SMNVEV (reference sequence). This CDR3 region has 14 residues. Trimming removed 6 bases from V and 3 bases from J; junction bases left unmatched: 5. DNA of the CDR3: TGTGCCAGCAGCTCCGGGACAGTCAATCAGCCCCAGCATTTT. Its protein product is CASSSGTVNQPQHF.

The rearrangement uses TRBV11-2 and TRBJ2-7; D might be TRBD1 (6 bases). This CDR3 has 13 amino acids. Trimming shortened V by 3 bases and J by 7 bases, and 13 bases separated the two germline ends. CDR1 is SGHAT, CDR2 FQNNGV, per germline. The CDR3: CASSLDSSLEQYF. The CDR3 region has the DNA TGTGCCAGCAGCTTGGACAGTTCTCTAGAGCAGTACTTC.

The chain carries TRBV7-8 and TRBJ2-5; 8 nucleotides agree with TRBD2. Germline assignment: CDR1 SGHVS and CDR2 FQNEAQ. J was trimmed by 2 bases and V by 5 bases; bases with no gene match: 4. CDR3 length: 14 amino acids. CDR3 DNA sequence: TGTGCCAGCAGCGTCCGGGGGGGGCAAGAGACCCAGTACTTC. It is translated as CASSVRGGQETQYF.

The V gene is TRBV5-6, the J gene TRBJ2-7; D possibly corresponds to TRBD2 (5 bases). CDR3 length: 13 amino acids. Trimming stripped 0 bases from V and 7 bases from J, with 11 bases between. Germline V gene data show CDR1 as SGHDT and CDR2 as YYEEEE. Here the CDR3 reads CASSLVGVEEQYF. Here the CDR3 DNA reads TGTGCCAGCAGCTTGGTCGGGGTCGAGGAGCAGTACTTC.

This chain links TRBV7-3 with TRBJ1-6; 7 bases fit TRBD1. This CDR3 contains 14 residues. The trim removed 2 bases at V and 7 bases at J, leaving 2 bases unmatched. The germline CDR1 and CDR2 sequences are SGHTA and FQGTGA. The CDR3 spells CASSLGTENSPLHF. The CDR3 DNA follows: TGTGCCAGCAGCTTAGGGACAGAAAATTCACCCCTCCACTTT. The full variable domain, its missing parts supplied by reference TRBV7-3 and TRBJ1-6, is GAGVSQTPSNKVTEKGKYVELRCDPISGHTALYWYRQSLGQGPEFLIYFQGTGAADDSGLPNDRFFAVRPEGSVSTLKIQRTERGDSAVYLCASSLGTENSPLHFGNGTRLTVT.

This sequence joins TRBV29-1 and TRBJ2-5; TRBD2 agrees at 7 bases. J gave up 0 bases and V 7 bases, and 5 bases lay outside the gene matches. This CDR3 is 13 amino acids long. CDR1 is SQVTM, CDR2 ANQGSEA, per germline. CDR3 sequence: CSDRGGDQETQYF. CDR3 nucleotides: TGCAGCGATCGGGGAGGGGACCAAGAGACCCAGTACTTC.

This CDR3 reads CASSSSRDPYEQYF. The CDR3 DNA is TGTGCCAGCAGTTCAAGCAGGGATCCCTACGAGCAGTACTTC. The chain recombines TRBV7-2 with TRBJ2-7; perhaps TRBD1 as D (5 bases). CDR3 length: 14 amino acids. In germline, CDR1 is SGHTA, CDR2 FQGNSA. The V end lost 6 bases, the J end lost 2 bases, and 14 bases lay between the germline ends.

The chain is built from TRBV9 and TRBJ2-1; the match to TRBD2 covers 12 bases. The CDR3 length is 15 residues. J was trimmed by 8 bases and V by 5 bases; bases with no gene match: 8. The germline CDR1 and CDR2 sequences are SGDLS and YYNGEE. Here the CDR3 reads CASSVTSGRSDEQFF. The CDR3 nucleotides are TGTGCCAGCAGTGTTACTAGCGGGAGGAGTGATGAGCAGTTCTTC. Based on the CDR3 plus reference TRBV9 and TRBJ2-1, the full variable domain is DSGVTQTPKHLITATGQRVTLRCSPRSGDLSVYWYQQSLDQGLQFLIQYYNGEERAKGNILERFSAQQFPDLHSELNLSSLELGDSALYFCASSVTSGRSDEQFFGPGTRLTVL.